This T cell receptor (beta chain) was recovered during a study of Ad26.COV2.S vaccination and SARS-CoV-2 variants. The V end lost 0 bases, the J end lost 3 bases, and 12 bases lay between the germline ends. This CDR3 spans 15 amino acids. Germline CDR1 is LGHNA and CDR2 is YSLEER. The method was immunoSEQ multiplex PCR; TCRdb's version includes in-frame clones alone and lacks a portion of them. This table has 350,000 to 400,000 clones, about 88% appearing once. Treatment meaning: 15 to 20 received Ad26.COV2.S at low or high dose, single or two shots; about 5 received placebo; per-sample allocation not given. The samples date from day 63 after the first vaccine or placebo injection. What was given as vaccine was an Ad26 vector encoding Wuhan-strain SARS-CoV-2 spike.

The material sequenced was peripheral blood, taken in a trial of Ad26.COV2.S vaccine versus placebo. This receptor was identified in a person between 18 and 65 years old who received the Ad26.COV2.S COVID-19 vaccine or a placebo. The chain is built from TRBV4-3 and TRBJ2-7; TRBD2 might be the D (7 bases). Here the CDR3 reads CASSQEGGGLYEQYF. The CDR3 region has the DNA TGCGCCAGCAGCCAAGAGGGAGGGGGACTCTACGAGCAGTACTTC.